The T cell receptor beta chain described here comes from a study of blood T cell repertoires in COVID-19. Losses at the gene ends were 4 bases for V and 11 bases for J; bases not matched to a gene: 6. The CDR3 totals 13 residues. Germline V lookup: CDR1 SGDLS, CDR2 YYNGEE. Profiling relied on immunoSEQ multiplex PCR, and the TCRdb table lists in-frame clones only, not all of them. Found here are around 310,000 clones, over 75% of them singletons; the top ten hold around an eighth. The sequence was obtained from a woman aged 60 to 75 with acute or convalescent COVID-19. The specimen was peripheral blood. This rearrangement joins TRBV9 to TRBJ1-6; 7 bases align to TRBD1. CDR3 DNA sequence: TGTGCCAGCAGCACAACAGGGGAACCACCCCTCCACTTT. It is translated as CASSTTGEPPLHF. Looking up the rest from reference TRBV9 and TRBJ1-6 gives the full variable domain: DSGVTQTPKHLITATGQRVTLRCSPRSGDLSVYWYQQSLDQGLQFLIQYYNGEERAKGNILERFSAQQFPDLHSELNLSSLELGDSALYFCASSTTGEPPLHFGNGTRLTVT.